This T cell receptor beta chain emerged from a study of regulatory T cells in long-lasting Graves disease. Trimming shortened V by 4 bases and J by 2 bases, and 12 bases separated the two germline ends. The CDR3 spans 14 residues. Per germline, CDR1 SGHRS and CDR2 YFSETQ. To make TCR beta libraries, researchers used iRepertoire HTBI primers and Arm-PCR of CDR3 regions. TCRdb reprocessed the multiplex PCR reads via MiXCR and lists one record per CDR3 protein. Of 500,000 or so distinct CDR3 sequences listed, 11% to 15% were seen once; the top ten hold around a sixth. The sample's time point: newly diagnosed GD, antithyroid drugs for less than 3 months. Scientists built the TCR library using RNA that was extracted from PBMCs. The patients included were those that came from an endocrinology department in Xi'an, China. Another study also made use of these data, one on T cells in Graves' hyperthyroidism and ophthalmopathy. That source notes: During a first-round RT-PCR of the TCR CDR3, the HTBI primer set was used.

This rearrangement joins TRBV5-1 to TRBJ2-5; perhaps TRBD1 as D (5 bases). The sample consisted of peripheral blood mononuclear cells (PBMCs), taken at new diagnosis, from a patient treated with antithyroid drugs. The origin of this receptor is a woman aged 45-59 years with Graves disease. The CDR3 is CASSEGTGQETQYF. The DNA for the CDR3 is TGCGCCAGCAGCGAAGGCACAGGTCAAGAGACCCAGTACTTC.